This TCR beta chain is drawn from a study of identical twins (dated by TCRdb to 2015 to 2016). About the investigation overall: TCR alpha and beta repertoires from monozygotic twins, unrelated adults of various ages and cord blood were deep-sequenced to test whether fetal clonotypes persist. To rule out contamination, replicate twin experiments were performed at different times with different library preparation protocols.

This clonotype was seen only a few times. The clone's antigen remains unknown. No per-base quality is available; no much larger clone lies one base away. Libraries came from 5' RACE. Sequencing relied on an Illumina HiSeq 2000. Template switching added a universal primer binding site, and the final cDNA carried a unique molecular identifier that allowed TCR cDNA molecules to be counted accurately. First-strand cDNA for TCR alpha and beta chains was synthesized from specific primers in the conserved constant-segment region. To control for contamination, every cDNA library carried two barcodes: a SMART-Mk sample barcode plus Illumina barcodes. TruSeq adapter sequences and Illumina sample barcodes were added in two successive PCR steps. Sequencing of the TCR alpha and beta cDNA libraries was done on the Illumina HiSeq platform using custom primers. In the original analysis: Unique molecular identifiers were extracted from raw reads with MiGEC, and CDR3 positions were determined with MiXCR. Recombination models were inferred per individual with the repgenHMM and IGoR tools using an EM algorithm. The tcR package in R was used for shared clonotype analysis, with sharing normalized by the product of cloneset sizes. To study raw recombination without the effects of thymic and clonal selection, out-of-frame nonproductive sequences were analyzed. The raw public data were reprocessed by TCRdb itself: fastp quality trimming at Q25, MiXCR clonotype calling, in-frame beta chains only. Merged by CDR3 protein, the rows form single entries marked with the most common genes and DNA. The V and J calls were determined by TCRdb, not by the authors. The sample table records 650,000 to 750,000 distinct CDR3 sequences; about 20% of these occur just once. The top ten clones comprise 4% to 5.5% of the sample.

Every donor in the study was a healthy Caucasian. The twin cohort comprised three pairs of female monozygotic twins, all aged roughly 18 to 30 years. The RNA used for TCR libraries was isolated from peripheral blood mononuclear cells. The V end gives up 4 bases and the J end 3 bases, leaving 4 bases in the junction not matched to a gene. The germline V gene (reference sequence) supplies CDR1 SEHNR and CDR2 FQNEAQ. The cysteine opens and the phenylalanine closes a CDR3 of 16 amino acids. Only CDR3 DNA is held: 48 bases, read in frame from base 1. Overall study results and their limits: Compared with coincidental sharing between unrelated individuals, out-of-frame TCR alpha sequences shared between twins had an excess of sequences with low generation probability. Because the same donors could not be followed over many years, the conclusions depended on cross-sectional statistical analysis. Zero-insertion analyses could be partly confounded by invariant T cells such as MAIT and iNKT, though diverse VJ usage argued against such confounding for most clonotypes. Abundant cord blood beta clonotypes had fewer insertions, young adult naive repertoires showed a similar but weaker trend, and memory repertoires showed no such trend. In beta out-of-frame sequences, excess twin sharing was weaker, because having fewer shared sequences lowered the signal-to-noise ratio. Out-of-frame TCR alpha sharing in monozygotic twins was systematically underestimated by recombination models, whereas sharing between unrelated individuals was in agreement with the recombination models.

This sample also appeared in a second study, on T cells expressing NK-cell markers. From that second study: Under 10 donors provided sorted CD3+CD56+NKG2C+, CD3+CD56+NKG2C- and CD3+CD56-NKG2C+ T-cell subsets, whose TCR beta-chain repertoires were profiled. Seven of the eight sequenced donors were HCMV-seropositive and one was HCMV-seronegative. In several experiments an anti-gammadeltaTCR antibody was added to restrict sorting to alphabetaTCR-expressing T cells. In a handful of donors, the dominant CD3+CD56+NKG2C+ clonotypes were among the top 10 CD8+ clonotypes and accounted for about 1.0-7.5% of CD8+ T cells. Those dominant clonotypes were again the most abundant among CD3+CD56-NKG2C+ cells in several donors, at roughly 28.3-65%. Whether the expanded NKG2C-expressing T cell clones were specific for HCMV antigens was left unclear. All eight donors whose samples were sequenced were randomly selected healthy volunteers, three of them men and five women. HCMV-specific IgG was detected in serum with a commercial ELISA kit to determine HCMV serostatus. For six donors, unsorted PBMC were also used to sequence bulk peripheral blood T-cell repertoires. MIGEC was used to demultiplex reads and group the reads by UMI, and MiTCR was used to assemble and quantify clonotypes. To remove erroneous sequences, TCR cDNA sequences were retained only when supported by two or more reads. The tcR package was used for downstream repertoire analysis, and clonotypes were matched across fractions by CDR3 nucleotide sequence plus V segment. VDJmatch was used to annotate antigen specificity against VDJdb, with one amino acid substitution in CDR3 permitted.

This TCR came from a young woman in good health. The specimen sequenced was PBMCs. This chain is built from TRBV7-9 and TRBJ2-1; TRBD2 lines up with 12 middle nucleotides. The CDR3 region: CASSSPTSGGYNEQFF. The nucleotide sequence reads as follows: TGTGCCAGCAGCTCACCGACTAGCGGGGGCTACAATGAGCAGTTCTTC.